This T cell receptor (beta chain) was obtained from a study of T cell responses to AZD1222 COVID-19 vaccine. This table comes from immunoSEQ multiplex PCR, and its TCRdb copy is limited to in-frame clones, with some not included. The table lists around 140,000 clones, roughly 87% of them singletons. Findings and limits, study-wide: It was only five to seven AZD1222 recipients who were seropositive at baseline. In all cases, repertoires were sampled only after the peak T cell response. Possibly, clonal diversity was underestimated; donors were largely white British and included more females.

This clone has a single count. Its cognate antigen is unknown. The V and J ends lost 4 bases and 5 bases, in that order; junction bases with no gene match: 9. CDR1 and CDR2 (germline): SEHNR, FQNEAQ (reference sequence). The CDR3 length is 15 residues. The source of this sequence is an adult in good health. Material: peripheral blood, obtained on day 0 of AZD1222 vaccination. The chain carries TRBV7-9 and TRBJ1-2, with 8 bases fitting TRBD1. The CDR3 DNA sequence: TGTGCCAGCAGCTCCACCGCCGGGACAGGATATGGCTACACCTTC. Translating it yields CASSSTAGTGYGYTF.